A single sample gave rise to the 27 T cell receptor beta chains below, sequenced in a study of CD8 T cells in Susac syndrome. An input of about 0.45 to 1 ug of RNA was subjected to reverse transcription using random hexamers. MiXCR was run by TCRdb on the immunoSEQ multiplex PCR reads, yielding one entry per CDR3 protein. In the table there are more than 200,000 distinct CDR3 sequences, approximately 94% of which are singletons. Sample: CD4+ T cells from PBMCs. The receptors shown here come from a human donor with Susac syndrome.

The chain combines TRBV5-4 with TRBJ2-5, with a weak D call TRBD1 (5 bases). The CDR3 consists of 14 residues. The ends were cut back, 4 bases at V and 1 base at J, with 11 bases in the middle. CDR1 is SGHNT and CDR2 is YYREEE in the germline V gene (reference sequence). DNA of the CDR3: TGTGCCAGCAGCCTCAGGGTCGTCCAAGAGACCCAGTACTTC. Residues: CASSLRVVQETQYF. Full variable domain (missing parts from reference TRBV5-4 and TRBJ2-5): ETGVTQSPTHLIKTRGQQVTLRCSSQSGHNTVSWYQQALGQGPQFIFQYYREEENGRGNFPPRFSGLQFPNYSSELNVNALELDDSALYLCASSLRVVQETQYFGPGTRLLVL.

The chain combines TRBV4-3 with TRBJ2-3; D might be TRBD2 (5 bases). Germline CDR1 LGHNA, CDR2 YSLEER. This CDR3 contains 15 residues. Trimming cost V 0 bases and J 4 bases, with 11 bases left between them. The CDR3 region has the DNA TGCGCCAGCAGCCAAGATGCGGCTAGCCCAGATACGCAGTATTTT. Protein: CASSQDAASPDTQYF.

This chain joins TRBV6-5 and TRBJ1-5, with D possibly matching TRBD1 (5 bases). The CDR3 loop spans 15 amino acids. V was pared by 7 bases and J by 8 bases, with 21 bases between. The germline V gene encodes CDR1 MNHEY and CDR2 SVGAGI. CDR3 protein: CASMSEIGGREPQHF. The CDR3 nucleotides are TGTGCCAGCATGTCCGAGATCGGGGGTAGGGAGCCCCAGCATTTT.

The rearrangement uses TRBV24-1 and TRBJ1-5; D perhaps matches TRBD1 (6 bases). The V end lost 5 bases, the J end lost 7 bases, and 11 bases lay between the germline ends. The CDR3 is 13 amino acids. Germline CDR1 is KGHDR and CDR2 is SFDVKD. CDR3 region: CATSGQGIQPQHF. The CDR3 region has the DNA TGTGCCACCAGTGGCCAGGGGATACAGCCCCAGCATTTT.

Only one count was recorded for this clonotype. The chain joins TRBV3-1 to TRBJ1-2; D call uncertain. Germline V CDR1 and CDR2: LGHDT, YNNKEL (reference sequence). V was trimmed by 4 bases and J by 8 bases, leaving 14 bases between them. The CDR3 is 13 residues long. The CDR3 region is CASSPSGPGGYTF. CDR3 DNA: TGTGCCAGCAGCCCCTCCGGACCGGGAGGCTACACCTTC.

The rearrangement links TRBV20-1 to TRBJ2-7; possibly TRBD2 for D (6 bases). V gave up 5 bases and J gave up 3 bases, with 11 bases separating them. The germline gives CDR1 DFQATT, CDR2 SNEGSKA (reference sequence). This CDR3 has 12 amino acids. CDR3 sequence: CSALVGGYEQYF. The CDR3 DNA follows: TGCAGTGCTTTAGTGGGGGGCTACGAGCAGTACTTC.

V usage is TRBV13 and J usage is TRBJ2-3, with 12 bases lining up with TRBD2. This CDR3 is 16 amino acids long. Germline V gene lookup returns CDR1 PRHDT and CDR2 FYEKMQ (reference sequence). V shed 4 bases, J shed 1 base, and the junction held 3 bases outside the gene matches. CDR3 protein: CASSSTSGGRTDTQYF. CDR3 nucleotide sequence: TGTGCCAGCAGCTCGACTAGCGGGGGCCGCACAGATACGCAGTATTTT.

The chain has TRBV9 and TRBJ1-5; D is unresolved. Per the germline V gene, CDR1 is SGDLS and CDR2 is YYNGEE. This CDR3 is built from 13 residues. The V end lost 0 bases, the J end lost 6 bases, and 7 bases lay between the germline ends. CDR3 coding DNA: TGTGCCAGCAGCGTAGCTGGACTTCAGCCCCAGCATTTT. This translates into CASSVAGLQPQHF.

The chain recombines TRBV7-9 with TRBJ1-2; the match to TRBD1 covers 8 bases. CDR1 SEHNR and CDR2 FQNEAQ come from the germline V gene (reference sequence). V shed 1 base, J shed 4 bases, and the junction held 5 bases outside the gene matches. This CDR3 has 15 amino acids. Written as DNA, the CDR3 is TGTGCCAGCAGCTTAGGGGAACAGGGGGGCTATGGCTACACCTTC. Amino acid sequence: CASSLGEQGGYGYTF. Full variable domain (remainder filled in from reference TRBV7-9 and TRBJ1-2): DTGVSQNPRHKITKRGQNVTFRCDPISEHNRLYWYRQTLGQGPEFLTYFQNEAQLEKSRLLSDRFSAERPKGSFSTLEIQRTEQGDSAMYLCASSLGEQGGYGYTFGSGTRLTVV.

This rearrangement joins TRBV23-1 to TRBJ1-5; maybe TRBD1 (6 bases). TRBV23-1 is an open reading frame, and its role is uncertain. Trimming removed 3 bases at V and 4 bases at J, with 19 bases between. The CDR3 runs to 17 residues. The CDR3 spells CASSHLRGFHHNQPQHF. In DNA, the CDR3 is TGCGCCAGCAGTCACCTCAGGGGATTCCATCATAATCAGCCCCAGCATTTT.

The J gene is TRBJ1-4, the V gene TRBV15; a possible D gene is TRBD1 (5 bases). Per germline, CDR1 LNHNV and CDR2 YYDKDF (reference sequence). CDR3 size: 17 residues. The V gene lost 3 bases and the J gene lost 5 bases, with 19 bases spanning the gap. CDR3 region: CATSSPTRGEINEKLFF. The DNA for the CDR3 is TGTGCCACCAGCAGCCCGACTCGGGGCGAGATCAATGAAAAACTGTTTTTT.

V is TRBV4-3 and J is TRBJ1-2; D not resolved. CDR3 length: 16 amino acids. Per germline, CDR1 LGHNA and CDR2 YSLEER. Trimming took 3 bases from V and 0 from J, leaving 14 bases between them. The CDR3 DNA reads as TGCGCCAGCAGCCAGCAAGCACGGTCAGCTAACTATGGCTACACCTTC. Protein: CASSQQARSANYGYTF.

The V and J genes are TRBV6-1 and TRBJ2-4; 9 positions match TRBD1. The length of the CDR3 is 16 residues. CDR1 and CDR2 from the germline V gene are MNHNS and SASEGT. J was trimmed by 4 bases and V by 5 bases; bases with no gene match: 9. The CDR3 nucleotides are TGTGCCAGCAGTATTACAGGGGGCCAGTGGAAAAACATTCAGTACTTC. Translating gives CASSITGGQWKNIQYF.

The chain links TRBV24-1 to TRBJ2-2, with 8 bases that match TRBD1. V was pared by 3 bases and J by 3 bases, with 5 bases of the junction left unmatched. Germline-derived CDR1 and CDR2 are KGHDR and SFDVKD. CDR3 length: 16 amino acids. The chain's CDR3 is CATSDPSGQDTGELFF. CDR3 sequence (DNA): TGTGCCACCAGTGATCCCTCGGGACAGGACACCGGGGAGCTGTTTTTT.

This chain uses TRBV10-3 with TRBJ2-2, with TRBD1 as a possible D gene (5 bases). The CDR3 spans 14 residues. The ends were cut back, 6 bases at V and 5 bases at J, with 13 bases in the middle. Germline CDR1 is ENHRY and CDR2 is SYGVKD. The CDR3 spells CAIRQIDRTGELFF. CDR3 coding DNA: TGTGCCATCAGACAAATCGACAGAACCGGGGAGCTGTTTTTT.

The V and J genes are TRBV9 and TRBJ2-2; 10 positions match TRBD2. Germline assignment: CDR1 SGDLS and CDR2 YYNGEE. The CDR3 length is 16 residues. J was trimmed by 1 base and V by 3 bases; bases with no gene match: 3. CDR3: CASSARLAGNTGELFF. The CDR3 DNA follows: TGTGCCAGCAGCGCAAGACTAGCGGGGAACACCGGGGAGCTGTTTTTT.

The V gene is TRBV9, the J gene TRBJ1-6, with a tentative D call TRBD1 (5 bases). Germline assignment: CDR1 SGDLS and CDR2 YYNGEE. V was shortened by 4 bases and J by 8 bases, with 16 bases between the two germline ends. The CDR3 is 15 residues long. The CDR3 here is CASSPRSARDSPLHF. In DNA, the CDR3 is TGTGCCAGCAGCCCCCGTTCAGCCAGGGATTCACCCCTCCACTTT.

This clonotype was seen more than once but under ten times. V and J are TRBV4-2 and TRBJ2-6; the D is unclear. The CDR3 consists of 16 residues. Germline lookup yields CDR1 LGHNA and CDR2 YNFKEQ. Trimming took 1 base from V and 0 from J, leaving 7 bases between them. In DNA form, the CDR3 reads TGTGCCAGCAGCCAAGTTGCCGTCTCTGGGGCCAACGTCCTGACTTTC. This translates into CASSQVAVSGANVLTF.

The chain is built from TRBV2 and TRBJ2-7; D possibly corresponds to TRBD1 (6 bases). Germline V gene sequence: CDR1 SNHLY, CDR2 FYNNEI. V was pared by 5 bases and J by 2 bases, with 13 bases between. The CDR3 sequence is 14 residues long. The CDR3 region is CASSTVRGPYEQYF. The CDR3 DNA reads TGTGCCAGCAGTACGGTCAGGGGCCCCTACGAGCAGTACTTC.

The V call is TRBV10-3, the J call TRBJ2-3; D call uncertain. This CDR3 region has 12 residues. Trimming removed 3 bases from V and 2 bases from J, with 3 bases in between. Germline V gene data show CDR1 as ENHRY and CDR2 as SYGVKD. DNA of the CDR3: TGTGCCATCAGTGACCTCACAGATACGCAGTATTTT. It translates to CAISDLTDTQYF.

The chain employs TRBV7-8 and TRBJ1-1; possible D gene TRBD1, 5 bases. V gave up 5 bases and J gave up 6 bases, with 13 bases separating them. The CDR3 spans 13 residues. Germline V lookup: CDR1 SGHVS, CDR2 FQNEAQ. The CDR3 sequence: CASSLSGGAEAFF. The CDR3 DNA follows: TGTGCCAGCAGCCTTAGCGGGGGGGCTGAAGCTTTCTTT.

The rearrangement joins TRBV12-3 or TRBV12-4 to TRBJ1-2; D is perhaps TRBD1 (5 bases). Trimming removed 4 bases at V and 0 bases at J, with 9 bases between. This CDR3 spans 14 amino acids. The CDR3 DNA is TGTGCCAGCAGTTCCGGACAAGCTAACTATGGCTACACCTTC. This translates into CASSSGQANYGYTF.

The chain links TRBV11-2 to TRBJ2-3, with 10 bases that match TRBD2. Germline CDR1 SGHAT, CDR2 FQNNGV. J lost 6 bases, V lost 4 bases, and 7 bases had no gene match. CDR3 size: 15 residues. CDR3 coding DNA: TGTGCCAGCAGCTCGGGACTAGCGATTCCTGATACGCAGTATTTT. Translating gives CASSSGLAIPDTQYF.

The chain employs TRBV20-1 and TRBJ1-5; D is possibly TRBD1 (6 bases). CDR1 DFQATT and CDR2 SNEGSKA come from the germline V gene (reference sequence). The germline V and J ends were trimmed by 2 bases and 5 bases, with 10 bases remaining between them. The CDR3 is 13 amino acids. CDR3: CSARTTGDQPQHF. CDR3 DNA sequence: TGCAGTGCTAGAACGACAGGAGATCAGCCCCAGCATTTT.

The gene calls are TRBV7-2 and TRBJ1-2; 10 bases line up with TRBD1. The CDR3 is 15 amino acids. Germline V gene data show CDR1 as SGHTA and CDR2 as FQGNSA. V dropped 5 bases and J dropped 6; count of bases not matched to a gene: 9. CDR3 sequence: CASSLRQGAIDGYTF. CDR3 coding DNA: TGTGCCAGCAGCCTGAGACAGGGGGCCATTGATGGCTACACCTTC.

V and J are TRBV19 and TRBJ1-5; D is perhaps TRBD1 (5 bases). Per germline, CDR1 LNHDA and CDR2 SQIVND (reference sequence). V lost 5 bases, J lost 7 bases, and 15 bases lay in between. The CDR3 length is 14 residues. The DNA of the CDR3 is TGTGCCAGTAGTGCACCGCCACCAGGGCAGCCCCAGCATTTT. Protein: CASSAPPPGQPQHF.

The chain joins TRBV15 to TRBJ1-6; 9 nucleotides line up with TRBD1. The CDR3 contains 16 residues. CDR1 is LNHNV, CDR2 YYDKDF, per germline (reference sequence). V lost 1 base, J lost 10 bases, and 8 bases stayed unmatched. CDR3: CATSRVTGTGQSPLHF. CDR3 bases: TGTGCCACCAGCAGAGTAACCGGGACAGGGCAATCACCCCTCCACTTT.